The 13 T cell receptor beta chains in this list originate from one sample, sequenced in a study of T cell changes during pregnancy in multiple sclerosis (dated by TCRdb to the late 2010s). Preparation of the library involved the immunoSEQ multiplex PCR assay. Imported from immuneACCESS, the table was reduced by TCRdb to in-frame sequences with V and J called. These copies leave out some clones; in studies compared against another copy, an unresolved V gene accounts for under half, and the cause of the remainder is not known. Recorded for this sample are about 57,000 clones; 90% of them occurred a single time. The ten largest clonotypes hold more than 2% of the sample. The input for sequencing was peripheral blood, taken in the first trimester of pregnancy. The origin of the receptors is a female donor in good health, enrolled as a control in a pregnancy study.

The V and J genes are TRBV6-1 and TRBJ2-1; 12 positions match TRBD2. With 8 bases clipped from V and 6 bases from J, the junction kept 5 bases outside the gene matches. This CDR3 is 14 amino acids long. CDR1 and CDR2 from the germline V gene are MNHNS and SASEGT. This CDR3 reads CASELAGGFNEQFF. CDR3 in DNA: TGTGCCAGCGAACTAGCGGGGGGTTTCAATGAGCAGTTCTTC.

The V and J genes are TRBV14 and TRBJ2-3; TRBD1 is a possible D gene (5 bases). CDR1 SGHDN and CDR2 FVKESK come from the germline V gene. V lost 4 bases and J lost 0, with 11 bases in between. CDR3 length: 15 residues. The CDR3 reads CASSRQLRSTDTQYF. DNA of the CDR3: TGTGCCAGCAGCCGACAGTTGAGGAGCACAGATACGCAGTATTTT.

V gene TRBV11-2 combines with J gene TRBJ2-5, with a weak D call TRBD1 (5 bases). Trimming removed 3 bases at V and 6 bases at J, with 11 bases between. Germline loops: CDR1 SGHAT, CDR2 FQNNGV. The CDR3 is made up of 13 amino acids. CDR3 loop: CASSFDSAQTQYF. As DNA, the CDR3 is TGTGCCAGCAGCTTCGACAGCGCCCAGACCCAGTACTTC.

Here the CDR3 DNA reads TGTGCCAGCAGCCCATCCCAGGGCCTAGTGACCGGGGAGCTGTTTTTT. This gives the protein CASSPSQGLVTGELFF. The genes are TRBV14 and TRBJ2-2, with a tentative D call TRBD1 (5 bases). The CDR3 has 16 amino acids. The V gene's germline CDR1 is SGHDN and CDR2 FVKESK. V lost 4 bases and J lost 5, with 17 bases in between. The entire variable domain, with the rest obtained from reference TRBV14 and TRBJ2-2, is as follows: EAGVTQFPSHSVIEKGQTVTLRCDPISGHDNLYWYRRVMGKEIKFLLHFVKESKQDESGMPNNRFLAERTGGTYSTLKVQPAELEDSGVYFCASSPSQGLVTGELFFGEGSRLTVL.

This chain connects TRBV27 to TRBJ2-5, with D tentatively TRBD2 (6 bases). V lost 5 bases and J lost 5, with 21 bases in between. CDR3 length: 16 residues. Germline CDR1 is MNHEY and CDR2 is SMNVEV (reference sequence). CDR3 sequence reads: CASSPTPGSGEETQYF. CDR3 sequence (DNA): TGTGCCAGCAGTCCGACCCCCGGGTCGGGGGAGGAGACCCAGTACTTC.

The chain links TRBV5-1 to TRBJ1-2, with TRBD1 matching over 8 bases. This CDR3 region has 13 residues. Per the germline V gene, CDR1 is SGHRS and CDR2 is YFSETQ. V lost 4 bases and J lost 3; bases outside the gene matches: 2. CDR3 sequence (DNA): TGCGCCAGCAGCCAGGACAGGGACTATGGCTACACCTTC. It codes for CASSQDRDYGYTF.

The V gene is TRBV29-1, the J gene TRBJ2-3; perhaps TRBD2 as D (5 bases). The germline gives CDR1 SQVTM, CDR2 ANQGSEA. Trimming shortened V by 7 bases and J by 6 bases, and 17 bases separated the two germline ends. CDR3 length: 13 amino acids. CDR3 region: CSALGRRKDTQYF. CDR3 coding DNA: TGCAGCGCCTTGGGGAGAAGGAAGGATACGCAGTATTTT.

The genes are TRBV4-2 and TRBJ2-7; 7 bases agree with TRBD1. Germline lookup yields CDR1 LGHNA and CDR2 YNFKEQ. Germline trimming cut 3 bases from V and 0 bases from J; bases unmatched to any gene: 5. The CDR3 length is 15 residues. CDR3 amino acids: CASSQYRDSSYEQYF. CDR3 coding DNA: TGTGCCAGCAGCCAGTACCGGGACAGCTCCTACGAGCAGTACTTC.

The chain is built from TRBV7-9 and TRBJ2-7, with 7 bases lining up with TRBD1. J lost 0 bases, V lost 4 bases, and 18 bases had no gene match. CDR3 size: 19 residues. Germline values: CDR1 SEHNR, CDR2 FQNEAQ (reference sequence). CDR3 region: CASSSAPGVGGFRSYEQYF. The CDR3 region has the DNA TGTGCCAGCAGCTCCGCCCCCGGGGTAGGGGGCTTTCGCTCCTACGAGCAGTACTTC. Variable domain in full (rest from reference TRBV7-9 and TRBJ2-7): DTGVSQNPRHKITKRGQNVTFRCDPISEHNRLYWYRQTLGQGPEFLTYFQNEAQLEKSRLLSDRFSAERPKGSFSTLEIQRTEQGDSAMYLCASSSAPGVGGFRSYEQYFGPGTRLTVT.

The V call is TRBV2, the J call TRBJ2-3; TRBD2 aligns across 10 bases. V was clipped by 10 bases and J by 2 bases; unmatched bases: 6. This CDR3 region has 14 residues. Germline assignment: CDR1 SNHLY and CDR2 FYNNEI. CDR3 sequence: CATGLADDTDTQYF. CDR3 nucleotides: TGTGCCACCGGACTAGCGGACGACACAGATACGCAGTATTTT.

This clone has only a few counts. V gene TRBV10-3 combines with J gene TRBJ1-1; maybe TRBD1 (6 bases). Germline V gives CDR1 ENHRY, CDR2 SYGVKD. The length of the CDR3 is 13 residues. The V gene lost 3 bases and the J gene lost 6 bases, with 11 bases spanning the gap. The CDR3 loop is CAISDGGAAEAFF. The DNA for the CDR3 is TGTGCCATCAGTGATGGGGGGGCGGCTGAAGCTTTCTTT.

The chain carries TRBV6-6 and TRBJ2-7; tentatively, D is TRBD1 (6 bases). The CDR3 totals 16 residues. V gave up 2 bases and J gave up 3 bases, with 17 bases separating them. In germline, CDR1 is MNHNY, CDR2 SVGAGI (reference sequence). CDR3 residues: CASSYPEGETGYEQYF. CDR3 nucleotides: TGTGCCAGCAGTTACCCCGAGGGGGAGACGGGCTACGAGCAGTACTTC.

The chain recombines TRBV28 with TRBJ1-5; 10 nucleotides align to TRBD1. Germline CDR1 reads MDHEN; CDR2 reads SYDVKM. The CDR3 sequence is 13 residues long. V lost 9 bases to trimming and J lost 4 bases; unmatched junction nucleotides: 3. The CDR3 loop reads CASSDRGNQPQHF. CDR3 nucleotides: TGTGCCAGTTCGGACAGGGGGAATCAGCCCCAGCATTTT.